The 19 T cell receptor beta chains presented below share a single source sample, sequenced in a study of Ad26.COV2.S vaccination and SARS-CoV-2 variants (TCRdb year 2021). The treatment or condition label, as the study defines it: 15 to 20 received Ad26.COV2.S at low or high dose, single or two shots; about 5 received placebo; per-sample allocation not given. Repertoires of vaccine and placebo recipients were sequenced from samples taken on day 63 after the first injection. To prepare the library, the immunoSEQ multiplex PCR assay was applied. Here the immuneACCESS table is served through TCRdb, limited to in-frame sequences with V and J called. Missing clones are a known gap in these copies; in checked studies unresolved V genes cover under half, and the rest lacks a known reason. The sample contains around 250,000 clones, 87% of them found a single time. The top ten clonotypes cover about 3.1% of the sample.

Sample: peripheral blood, taken in a trial of Ad26.COV2.S vaccine versus placebo. These receptors were obtained from a person between 18 and 59 years old who received the Ad26.COV2.S COVID-19 vaccine or a placebo.

V and J are TRBV19 and TRBJ2-1, with 15 positions matching TRBD2. Looked up from germline, CDR1 is LNHDA and CDR2 is SQIVND (reference sequence). The CDR3 is 15 residues long. The V and J ends lost 7 bases and 9 bases, in that order; junction bases with no gene match: 7. CDR3 sequence reads: CASIGTSGRFFEQFF. The CDR3 DNA reads as TGTGCCAGTATCGGGACTAGCGGGAGGTTCTTTGAGCAGTTCTTC.

This sequence joins TRBV5-1 and TRBJ2-7; 8 bases fit TRBD1. CDR1 and CDR2 (germline): SGHRS, YFSETQ. The junction had 8 bases not matched to a gene; V was cut back by 6 bases and J by 3 bases. The CDR3 runs 14 residues. The CDR3 region is CASKIGTGNYEQYF. The CDR3 DNA follows: TGCGCCAGCAAAATCGGGACAGGTAACTACGAGCAGTACTTC.

In this sample, this clone turned up a few times. The chain carries TRBV25-1 and TRBJ1-2; tentatively, D is TRBD1 (6 bases). CDR1 and CDR2 (germline): MGHDK, SYGVNS. This CDR3 region has 15 residues. Trimming shortened V by 4 bases and J by 4 bases, and 16 bases separated the two germline ends. CDR3 bases: TGTGCCAGCAGTGCCCCAGGCAGGGGCGGCTATGGCTACACCTTC. Its protein product is CASSAPGRGGYGYTF.

This rearrangement joins TRBV5-1 to TRBJ2-7; D gene unclear. Per germline, CDR1 SGHRS and CDR2 YFSETQ. This CDR3 has 14 residues. The germline V and J ends were trimmed by 0 bases and 2 bases, with 9 bases remaining between them. The chain's CDR3 is CASSLDQSPYEQYF. CDR3 DNA: TGCGCCAGCAGCTTGGACCAGTCTCCCTACGAGCAGTACTTC.

This clone was picked up one time. J is TRBJ2-2 and V is TRBV27; no firm D call. Trimming pared 0 bases from V and 1 base from J, leaving 9 bases between. CDR1 is MNHEY, CDR2 SMNVEV, per germline (reference sequence). The CDR3 contains 16 residues. In DNA form, the CDR3 reads TGTGCCAGCAGTTTATCGTGGGCACAGAACACCGGGGAGCTGTTTTTT. Translation: CASSLSWAQNTGELFF.

The J gene is TRBJ2-7, the V gene TRBV7-8; D could derive from TRBD1 or TRBD2 (5 bases each). CDR3 length equals 13 residues. Per the germline V gene, CDR1 is SGHVS and CDR2 is FQNEAQ. Trimming pared 0 bases from V and 2 bases from J, leaving 5 bases between. In DNA, the CDR3 is TGTGCCAGCAGCTTAGCGGGGGCCTACGAGCAGTACTTC. This encodes CASSLAGAYEQYF. Full variable domain (rest looked up from reference TRBV7-8 and TRBJ2-7): GAGVSQSPRYKVAKRGQDVALRCDPISGHVSLFWYQQALGQGPEFLTYFQNEAQLDKSGLPSDRFFAERPEGSVSTLKIQRTQQEDSAVYLCASSLAGAYEQYFGPGTRLTVT.

The V gene is TRBV5-1, the J gene TRBJ1-2; 7 bases fit TRBD1. CDR1 and CDR2 from the germline V gene are SGHRS and YFSETQ. This CDR3 is built from 12 residues. The J segment lost 10 bases and the V segment lost 7 bases, leaving 10 bases of the junction unmatched. The chain's CDR3 is CASGNQGEDYTF. The DNA for the CDR3 is TGCGCCAGCGGCAACCAGGGGGAGGACTACACCTTC.

This sequence joins TRBV4-1 and TRBJ2-3, with D tentatively TRBD1 or TRBD2 (6 bases each). This CDR3 contains 20 residues. Germline V gene sequence: CDR1 MGHRA, CDR2 YSYEKL. Trimming took off 3 bases at V and 2 bases at J, with 27 bases between the two ends. The CDR3 bases are TGCGCCAGCAGCCAGGAGGGCCGGGACACGCCCGCGCGGAACACAGATACGCAGTATTTT. The encoded protein is CASSQEGRDTPARNTDTQYF.

The chain links TRBV27 to TRBJ2-1; tentatively, D is TRBD2 (6 bases). Trimming cost V 6 bases and J 5 bases, with 23 bases left between them. The CDR3 is 17 amino acids. Germline-derived CDR1 and CDR2 are MNHEY and SMNVEV (reference sequence). Here the CDR3 DNA reads TGTGCCAGCAGGATTGCGGGGTGGACGCGGTACCACAATGAGCAGTTCTTC. Encoded protein: CASRIAGWTRYHNEQFF.

V gene TRBV5-4 combines with J gene TRBJ1-3; D remains ambiguous. CDR3 size: 15 residues. CDR1 and CDR2 from the germline V gene are SGHNT and YYREEE (reference sequence). The V end was cut by 0 bases, the J end by 7 bases, with 14 bases between. The CDR3 protein is CASSLAGLGGNTIYF. The CDR3 DNA reads as TGTGCCAGCAGCTTGGCCGGGCTTGGCGGGAACACCATATATTTT.

The chain joins TRBV6-5 to TRBJ1-2, with 7 positions matching TRBD1. V lost 6 bases to trimming and J lost 3 bases; unmatched junction nucleotides: 7. Germline V gene data show CDR1 as MNHEY and CDR2 as SVGAGI. The length of the CDR3 is 14 residues. The CDR3 loop is CASSTGDSDYGYTF. CDR3 nucleotides: TGTGCCAGCAGCACAGGGGATTCGGACTATGGCTACACCTTC.

This clone was seen once. The chain recombines TRBV27 with TRBJ1-5; the match to TRBD1 covers 9 bases. Trimming took 6 bases from V and 4 from J; bases not matched to a gene: 4. Germline-derived CDR1 and CDR2 are MNHEY and SMNVEV (reference sequence). This CDR3 has 14 residues. This CDR3 reads CASSPDRGNQPQHF. In DNA, the CDR3 is TGTGCCAGCAGCCCGGACAGGGGAAATCAGCCCCAGCATTTT.

This clone was recorded once. This chain connects TRBV5-1 to TRBJ1-1; D is possibly TRBD1 (5 bases). The germline V gene encodes CDR1 SGHRS and CDR2 YFSETQ. The CDR3 runs to 13 residues. V was clipped by 4 bases and J by 6 bases, with 13 bases between them. The CDR3 nucleotides read TGCGCCAGCAGCCCTTTGACGGGGCCTGAAGCTTTCTTT. This gives the protein CASSPLTGPEAFF.

This chain links TRBV7-2 with TRBJ2-7, with 7 bases lining up with TRBD2. CDR3 size: 14 residues. Losses at the gene ends were 2 bases for V and 5 bases for J; bases not matched to a gene: 6. Germline V gene data show CDR1 as SGHTA and CDR2 as FQGNSA. In nucleotides, the CDR3 is TGTGCCAGCAGCTTAATGGGGAGGGGCCACGAGCAGTACTTC. It specifies CASSLMGRGHEQYF.

The chain employs TRBV6-5 and TRBJ1-1, with TRBD1 matching over 9 bases. The CDR3 totals 14 residues. Germline V gene lookup returns CDR1 MNHEY and CDR2 SVGAGI. Trimming at V came to 6 bases and at J to 10 bases, leaving 12 bases not matched to a gene. CDR3 loop: CASRLTTGGDRAFF. DNA of the CDR3: TGTGCCAGCAGACTTACGACAGGGGGAGATCGAGCTTTCTTT.

The CDR3 loop reads CASSVGGRIIATDTQYF. The CDR3 DNA sequence: TGTGCCAGCAGCGTAGGGGGGCGGATTATTGCGACAGATACGCAGTATTTT. This chain uses TRBV9 with TRBJ2-3, with a possible D match to TRBD1 (6 bases). Between the trimmed V and J ends, which lost 0 bases and 3 bases, there was a span of 17 bases. The CDR3 runs 17 residues. Germline V CDR1 and CDR2: SGDLS, YYNGEE.

The chain carries TRBV24-1 and TRBJ2-5, with D possibly being TRBD2 (6 bases). Germline V gives CDR1 KGHDR, CDR2 SFDVKD. Trimming pared 3 bases from V and 5 bases from J, leaving 12 bases between. The CDR3 has 14 amino acids. The DNA of the CDR3 is TGTGCCACCAGTGATGGGGGGACTCGTGAGACCCAGTACTTC. This translates into CATSDGGTRETQYF.

This clone was detected once. V and J are TRBV7-2 and TRBJ2-7, with D possibly being TRBD1 (5 bases). The V end was cut by 5 bases, the J end by 2 bases, with 13 bases between. Germline CDR1 and CDR2: SGHTA and FQGNSA. CDR3 length equals 14 residues. The chain's CDR3 is CASSLTVIPYEQYF. In DNA, the CDR3 is TGTGCCAGCAGCCTGACAGTTATCCCCTACGAGCAGTACTTC.

The V gene is TRBV9, the J gene TRBJ1-5; D perhaps matches TRBD1 (5 bases). Trimming stripped 3 bases from V and 5 bases from J, with 9 bases between. This CDR3 has 13 amino acids. Germline-derived CDR1 and CDR2 are SGDLS and YYNGEE. CDR3 sequence: CASSATGHQPQHF. The CDR3 DNA sequence: TGTGCCAGCAGCGCGACGGGGCATCAGCCCCAGCATTTT.